This TCR beta chain was sequenced during a study of T cells in Graves' hyperthyroidism and ophthalmopathy. Patients were excluded because of uncontrolled infection, other autoimmune disease, pregnancy or lactation. Researchers amplified the TCR beta CDR3 regions from RNA transcripts. During a first-round RT-PCR of the TCR CDR3, the HTBI primer set was used. MiXCR, applied by TCRdb to the multiplex PCR reads, yields one record per CDR3 protein. The sample holds 600,000 to 900,000 distinct CDR3 sequences, 16% seen once. This clonotype has a handful of counts. V was pared by 2 bases and J by 5 bases, with 5 bases of the junction left unmatched. Germline V lookup: CDR1 SGHRS, CDR2 YFSETQ. The CDR3 contains 14 residues.

This sequence was found in a young man with Graves' hyperthyroidism. The specimen was blood. The chain uses TRBV5-1 and TRBJ2-7; 9 positions agree with TRBD2. The CDR3 bases are TGCGCCAGCAGCTTTGCGGGAGGGCCTGACGAGCAGTACTTC. This translates into CASSFAGGPDEQYF. Variable domain in full (rest from reference TRBV5-1 and TRBJ2-7): KAGVTQTPRYLIKTRGQQVTLSCSPISGHRSVSWYQQTPGQGLQFLFEYFSETQRNKGNFPGRFSGRQFSNSRSEMNVSTLELGDSALYLCASSFAGGPDEQYFGPGTRLTVT.